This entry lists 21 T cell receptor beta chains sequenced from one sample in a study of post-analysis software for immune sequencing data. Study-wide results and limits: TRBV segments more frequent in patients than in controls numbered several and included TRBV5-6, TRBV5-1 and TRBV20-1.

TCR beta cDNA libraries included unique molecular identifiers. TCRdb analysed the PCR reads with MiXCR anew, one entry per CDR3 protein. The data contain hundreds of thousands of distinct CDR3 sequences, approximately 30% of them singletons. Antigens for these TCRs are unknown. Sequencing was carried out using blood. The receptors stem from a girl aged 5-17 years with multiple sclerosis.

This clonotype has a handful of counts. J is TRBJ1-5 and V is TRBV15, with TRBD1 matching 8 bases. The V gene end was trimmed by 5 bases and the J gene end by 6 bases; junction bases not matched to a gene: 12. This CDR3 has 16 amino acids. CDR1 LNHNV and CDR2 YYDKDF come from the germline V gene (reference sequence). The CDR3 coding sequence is TGTGCCACCAGCCGGTCCCGGGACAGGTTTGTTCAGCCCCAGCATTTT. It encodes CATSRSRDRFVQPQHF.

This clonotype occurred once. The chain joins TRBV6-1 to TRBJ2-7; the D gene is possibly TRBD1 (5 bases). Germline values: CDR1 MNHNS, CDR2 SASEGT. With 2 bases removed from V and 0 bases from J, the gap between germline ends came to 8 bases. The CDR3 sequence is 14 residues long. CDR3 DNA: TGTGCCAGCAGTGAACGACAGTCCTCCTACGAGCAGTACTTC. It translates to CASSERQSSYEQYF.

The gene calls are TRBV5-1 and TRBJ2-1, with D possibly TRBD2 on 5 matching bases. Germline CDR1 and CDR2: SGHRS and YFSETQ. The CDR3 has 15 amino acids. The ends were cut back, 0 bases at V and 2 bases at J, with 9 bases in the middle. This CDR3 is CASSLGSDAYNEQFF. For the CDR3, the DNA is TGCGCCAGCAGCTTGGGTAGCGACGCCTACAATGAGCAGTTCTTC.

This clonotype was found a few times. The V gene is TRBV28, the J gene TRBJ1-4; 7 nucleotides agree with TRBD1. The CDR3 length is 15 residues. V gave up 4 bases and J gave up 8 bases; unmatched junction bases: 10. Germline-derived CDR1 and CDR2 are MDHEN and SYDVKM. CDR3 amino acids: CASSSTGTVMEKLFF. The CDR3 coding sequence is TGTGCCAGCAGTTCTACCGGGACAGTTATGGAAAAACTGTTTTTT.

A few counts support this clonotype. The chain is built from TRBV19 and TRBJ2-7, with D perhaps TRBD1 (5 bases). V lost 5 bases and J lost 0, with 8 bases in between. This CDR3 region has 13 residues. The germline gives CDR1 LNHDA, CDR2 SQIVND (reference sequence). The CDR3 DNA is TGTGCCAGTAGTCGACAGATCTCCTACGAGCAGTACTTC. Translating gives CASSRQISYEQYF.

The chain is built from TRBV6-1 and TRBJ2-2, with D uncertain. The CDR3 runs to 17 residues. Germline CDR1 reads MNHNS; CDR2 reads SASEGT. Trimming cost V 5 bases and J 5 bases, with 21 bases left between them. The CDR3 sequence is CASSTKGLNFGTGELFF. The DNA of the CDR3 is TGTGCCAGCAGTACCAAAGGGTTAAATTTCGGGACCGGGGAGCTGTTTTTT.

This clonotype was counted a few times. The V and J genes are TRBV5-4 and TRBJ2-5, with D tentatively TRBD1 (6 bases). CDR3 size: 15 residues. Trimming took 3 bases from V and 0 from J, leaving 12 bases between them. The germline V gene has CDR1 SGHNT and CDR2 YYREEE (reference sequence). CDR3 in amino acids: CASSSQGRYQETQYF. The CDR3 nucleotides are TGTGCCAGCAGCTCACAGGGACGGTACCAAGAGACCCAGTACTTC.

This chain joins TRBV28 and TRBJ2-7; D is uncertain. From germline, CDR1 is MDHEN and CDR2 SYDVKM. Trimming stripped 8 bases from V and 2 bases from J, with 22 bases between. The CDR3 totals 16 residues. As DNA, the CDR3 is TGTGCCAGCTCACCCCGACATTTTCAACGGGCCTACGAGCAGTACTTC. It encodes CASSPRHFQRAYEQYF.

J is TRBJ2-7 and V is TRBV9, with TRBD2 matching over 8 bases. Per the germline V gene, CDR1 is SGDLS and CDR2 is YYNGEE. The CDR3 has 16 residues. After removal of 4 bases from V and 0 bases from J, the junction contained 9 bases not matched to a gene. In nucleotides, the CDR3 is TGTGCCAGCAGCCCCCACGGCGGGAGGACCTCCTACGAGCAGTACTTC. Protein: CASSPHGGRTSYEQYF.

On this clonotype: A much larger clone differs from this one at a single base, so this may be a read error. The CDR3 sequence is CASSYSRLAGDNEQYF. As DNA, the CDR3 is TGTGCCAGCAGTTACTCGCGACTAGCGGGGGACAATGAGCAGTACTTC. This chain connects TRBV6-5 to TRBJ2-5; 12 bases fit TRBD2. The V segment lost 0 bases and the J segment 11 bases; nucleotides outside the gene matches: 10. This CDR3 has 16 amino acids. Germline CDR1 reads MNHEY; CDR2 reads SVGAGI.

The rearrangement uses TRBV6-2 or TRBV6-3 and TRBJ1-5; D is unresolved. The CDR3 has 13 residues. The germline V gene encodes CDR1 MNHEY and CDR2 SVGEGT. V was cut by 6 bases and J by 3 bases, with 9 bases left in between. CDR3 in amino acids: CASRRTYNQPQHF. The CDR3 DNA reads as TGTGCCAGCAGGCGGACTTACAATCAGCCCCAGCATTTT.

Here the CDR3 DNA reads TGTGCCAGCAGCTTGCCCCCCGGGCAGTCGGCGCTGATGCTGTTTTTT. Translated: CASSLPPGQSALMLFF. The chain has TRBV7-9 and TRBJ1-4; the D is unclear. Trimming removed 3 bases at V and 14 bases at J, with 25 bases between. The CDR3 extends over 16 amino acids. Germline CDR1 is SEHNR and CDR2 is FQNEAQ (reference sequence).

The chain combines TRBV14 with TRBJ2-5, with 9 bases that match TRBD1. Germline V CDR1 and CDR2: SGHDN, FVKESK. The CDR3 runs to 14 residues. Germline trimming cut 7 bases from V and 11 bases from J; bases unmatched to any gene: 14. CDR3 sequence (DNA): TGTGCCAGCAACCCCGGGACAGGGAGGAGGGAGCAGTACTTC. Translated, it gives CASNPGTGRREQYF.

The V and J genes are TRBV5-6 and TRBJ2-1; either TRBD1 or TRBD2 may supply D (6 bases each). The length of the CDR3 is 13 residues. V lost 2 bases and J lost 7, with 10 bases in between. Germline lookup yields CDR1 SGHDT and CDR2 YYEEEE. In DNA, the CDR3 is TGTGCCAGCAGCTTACGGGGGCAGAATGAGCAGTTCTTC. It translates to CASSLRGQNEQFF.

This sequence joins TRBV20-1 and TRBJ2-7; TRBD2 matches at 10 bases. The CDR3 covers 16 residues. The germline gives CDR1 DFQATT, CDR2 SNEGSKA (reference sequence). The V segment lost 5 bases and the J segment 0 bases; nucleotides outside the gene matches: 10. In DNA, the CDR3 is TGCAGTGCTCCGGGACAGCTAGCGGGAGCCTCCTACGAGCAGTACTTC. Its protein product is CSAPGQLAGASYEQYF.

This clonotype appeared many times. Here the CDR3 reads CASSLGTGIYEQYF. CDR3 in DNA: TGTGCCAGCAGTCTTGGGACCGGGATCTACGAGCAGTACTTC. The chain couples TRBV2 to TRBJ2-7, with D perhaps matching TRBD1 or TRBD2 (5 bases each). The V gene lost 5 bases and the J gene lost 3 bases, with 14 bases spanning the gap. The CDR3 runs 14 residues. Germline CDR1 SNHLY, CDR2 FYNNEI. The whole variable domain, filled in from reference TRBV2 and TRBJ2-7, reads EPEVTQTPSHQVTQMGQEVILRCVPISNHLYFYWYRQILGQKVEFLVSFYNNEISEKSEIFDDQFSVERPDGSNFTLKIRSTKLEDSAMYFCASSLGTGIYEQYFGPGTRLTVT.

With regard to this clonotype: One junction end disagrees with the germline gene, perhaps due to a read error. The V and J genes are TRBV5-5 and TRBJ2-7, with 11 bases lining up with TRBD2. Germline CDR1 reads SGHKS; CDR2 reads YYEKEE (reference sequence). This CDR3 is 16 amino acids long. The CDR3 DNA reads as TGTGCCAGCAACTTGGGTCTAGCGGGAGGAAACTACGAGCAGTACTTC. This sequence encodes CASNLGLAGGNYEQYF.

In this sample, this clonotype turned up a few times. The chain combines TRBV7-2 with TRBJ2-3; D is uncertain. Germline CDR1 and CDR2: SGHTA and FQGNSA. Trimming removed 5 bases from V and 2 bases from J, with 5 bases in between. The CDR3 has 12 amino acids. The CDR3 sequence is CASSHYTDTQYF. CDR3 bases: TGTGCCAGCAGCCATTACACAGATACGCAGTATTTT.

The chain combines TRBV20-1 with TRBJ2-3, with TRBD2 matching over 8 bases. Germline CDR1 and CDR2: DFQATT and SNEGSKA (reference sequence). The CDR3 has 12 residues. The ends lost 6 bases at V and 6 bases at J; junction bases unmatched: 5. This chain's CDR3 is CSAAGGQDTQYF. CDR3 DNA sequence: TGCAGTGCCGCGGGGGGCCAGGATACGCAGTATTTT.

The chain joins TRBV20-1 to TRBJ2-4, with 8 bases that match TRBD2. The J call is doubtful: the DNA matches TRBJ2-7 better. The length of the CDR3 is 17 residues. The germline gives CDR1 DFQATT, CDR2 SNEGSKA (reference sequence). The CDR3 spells CSARPTEREWTQYEQYF. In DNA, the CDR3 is TGCAGTGCTAGGCCTACCGAGCGGGAGTGGACCCAATACGAGCAGTACTTC.

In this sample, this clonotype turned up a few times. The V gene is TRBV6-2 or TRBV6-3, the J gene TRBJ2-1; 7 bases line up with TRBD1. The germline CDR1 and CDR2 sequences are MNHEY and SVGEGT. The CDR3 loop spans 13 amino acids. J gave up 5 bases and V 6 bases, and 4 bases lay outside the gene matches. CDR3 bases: TGTGCCAGCAGAAGGACAGGAAACAATGAGCAGTTCTTC. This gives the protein CASRRTGNNEQFF.